A single sample gave rise to the 19 T cell receptor beta chains below, sequenced in a study of shared T cell receptors in the human thymus. Measured with immunoSEQ multiplex PCR; TCRdb has only the in-frame clones, and not every one. The repertoire holds roughly 700,000 clones, with roughly 90% as singletons. These data also formed part of another study, on human thymus T cells.

Sequenced sample: thymocytes. The origin of the receptors is a boy under three years old with a congenital heart defect.

CDR3 loop: CASSSGLAGGPRSYEQYF. In nucleotides, the CDR3 is TGCGCCAGCAGCTCGGGACTAGCGGGAGGGCCGAGATCCTACGAGCAGTACTTC. This rearrangement joins TRBV5-1 to TRBJ2-7; 16 bases map to TRBD2. Germline V gene data show CDR1 as SGHRS and CDR2 as YFSETQ. V shed 3 bases and J 1 base; nucleotides not matched to a gene: 7. This CDR3 has 18 amino acids.

The chain links TRBV27 to TRBJ2-5; 9 nucleotides agree with TRBD1. This CDR3 comprises 16 residues. Germline V gene lookup returns CDR1 MNHEY and CDR2 SMNVEV (reference sequence). J was trimmed by 5 bases and V by 2 bases; bases with no gene match: 9. The CDR3 sequence: CASSLPNRGRQETQYF. In nucleotides, the CDR3 is TGTGCCAGCAGTTTACCCAACAGGGGGCGCCAGGAGACCCAGTACTTC.

The chain carries TRBV4-2 and TRBJ2-7, with TRBD2 matching over 13 bases. Germline CDR1 and CDR2: LGHNA and YNFKEQ. The CDR3 is made up of 19 amino acids. V shed 2 bases, J shed 3 bases, and the junction held 13 bases outside the gene matches. The CDR3 protein is CASSQRTSGSSSRFYEQYF. CDR3 nucleotides: TGTGCCAGCAGCCAACGGACTAGCGGGAGTTCCAGCCGATTCTACGAGCAGTACTTC.

About this clone: The sample holds other DNA sequences that translate to the same CDR3. This chain's CDR3 is CASSLSGSSYNEQFF. In nucleotides, the CDR3 is TGTGCCAGCAGTTTATCGGGGAGCTCCTACAATGAGCAGTTCTTC. The chain couples TRBV27 to TRBJ2-1, with a weak D call TRBD2 (5 bases). This CDR3 has 15 amino acids. The germline V gene encodes CDR1 MNHEY and CDR2 SMNVEV (reference sequence). V gave up 0 bases and J gave up 0 bases, with 6 bases separating them.

The chain carries TRBV4-1 and TRBJ2-5; the match to TRBD1 covers 9 bases. V was clipped by 0 bases and J by 4 bases; unmatched bases: 18. The CDR3 length is 20 residues. Germline V CDR1 and CDR2: MGHRA, YSYEKL. The CDR3 spells CASSQDLLYRDREVLETQYF. CDR3 sequence (DNA): TGCGCCAGCAGCCAAGATCTCCTTTACCGGGACAGGGAGGTGTTAGAGACCCAGTACTTC.

V is TRBV6-5 and J is TRBJ1-4; D uncertain. Between the trimmed V and J ends, which lost 0 bases and 3 bases, there was a span of 8 bases. The CDR3 runs to 15 residues. Germline CDR1 reads MNHEY; CDR2 reads SVGAGI. CDR3 DNA sequence: TGTGCCAGCAGTTACTCGAACAGCCCTAATGAAAAACTGTTTTTT. Protein sequence: CASSYSNSPNEKLFF.

The V and J genes are TRBV18 and TRBJ2-7, with unresolved D. Looked up from germline, CDR1 is KGHSH and CDR2 is LQKENI. Trimming left V 10 bases short and J 1 base short, with 17 bases between. CDR3 length equals 14 residues. In nucleotides, the CDR3 is TGTGCCACCCCTGACATACCCTATTCCTACGAGCAGTACTTC. Translation gives CATPDIPYSYEQYF.

The J gene is TRBJ2-7, the V gene TRBV4-2; 14 bases map to TRBD2. V lost 0 bases and J lost 6; bases outside the gene matches: 7. The CDR3 is 17 amino acids. Germline CDR1 and CDR2: LGHNA and YNFKEQ. This CDR3 is CASSQDPDGLAGGEQYF. In DNA, the CDR3 is TGTGCCAGCAGCCAAGATCCCGATGGACTAGCGGGAGGCGAGCAGTACTTC.

The V and J genes are TRBV6-1 and TRBJ2-3; a possible D gene is TRBD1 (5 bases). The germline gives CDR1 MNHNS, CDR2 SASEGT. V was clipped by 2 bases and J by 0 bases, with 15 bases between them. The CDR3 consists of 17 residues. DNA of the CDR3: TGTGCCAGCAGTGAAAGCATAGGGGCCTTTAGCACAGATACGCAGTATTTT. Encoded protein: CASSESIGAFSTDTQYF.

This CDR3 reads CSVYRDLTYNEQFF. The DNA of the CDR3 is TGCAGCGTCTACCGGGACTTAACCTACAATGAGCAGTTCTTC. The chain joins TRBV29-1 to TRBJ2-1; a possible D gene is TRBD2 (6 bases). The CDR3 has 14 residues. V was shortened by 6 bases and J by 2 bases, with 14 bases between the two germline ends. Germline CDR1 reads SQVTM; CDR2 reads ANQGSEA.

This sequence joins TRBV9 and TRBJ1-3, with unresolved D. In germline, CDR1 is SGDLS, CDR2 YYNGEE. V lost 3 bases and J 0 bases, leaving 13 bases between the germline ends. The CDR3 contains 16 residues. Here the CDR3 DNA reads TGTGCCAGCAGCGACCACGACTGGGTCTCTGGAAACACCATATATTTT. This sequence encodes CASSDHDWVSGNTIYF. The whole variable domain, filled in from reference TRBV9 and TRBJ1-3, reads DSGVTQTPKHLITATGQRVTLRCSPRSGDLSVYWYQQSLDQGLQFLIQYYNGEERAKGNILERFSAQQFPDLHSELNLSSLELGDSALYFCASSDHDWVSGNTIYFGEGSWLTVV.

The V and J genes are TRBV27 and TRBJ2-3, with 8 positions matching TRBD1. Per germline, CDR1 MNHEY and CDR2 SMNVEV (reference sequence). The CDR3 contains 11 residues. Losses at the gene ends were 4 bases for V and 15 bases for J; bases not matched to a gene: 6. DNA of the CDR3: TGTGCCAGCAGTTCGGACAGGGCGAAATATTTT. Protein sequence: CASSSDRAKYF.

V gene TRBV7-3 combines with J gene TRBJ2-1; 9 bases are a match to TRBD1. The CDR3 contains 14 residues. CDR1 is SGHTA and CDR2 is FQGTGA in the germline V gene. Trimming removed 8 bases from V and 7 bases from J; junction bases left unmatched: 9. The CDR3 DNA reads TGTGCCAGCGCTCGGACAGGGGTAGGGAATGAGCAGTTCTTC. It is translated as CASARTGVGNEQFF.

The chain has TRBV13 and TRBJ1-2; TRBD1 matches at 9 bases. V lost 4 bases and J lost 0; bases outside the gene matches: 3. This CDR3 contains 15 residues. Germline lookup yields CDR1 PRHDT and CDR2 FYEKMQ (reference sequence). The CDR3 nucleotides read TGTGCCAGCAGCTCACAGGGGGCGGCTAACTATGGCTACACCTTC. Protein product: CASSSQGAANYGYTF.

The gene calls are TRBV7-9 and TRBJ2-1; D perhaps matches TRBD2 (5 bases). With 4 bases removed from V and 0 bases from J, the gap between germline ends came to 16 bases. This CDR3 is 17 amino acids long. Germline V lookup: CDR1 SEHNR, CDR2 FQNEAQ (reference sequence). The CDR3, as DNA: TGTGCCAGCAGCTCCGCGAAGGAGCGGTTCTCCTACAATGAGCAGTTCTTC. Translation: CASSSAKERFSYNEQFF.

The CDR3 coding sequence is TGCGCCAGCAGCTTGGAAAGTAGTCCCTCCTACAATGAGCAGTTCTTC. Amino acids: CASSLESSPSYNEQFF. V and J are TRBV5-1 and TRBJ2-1; D gene uncertain. Germline V gene data show CDR1 as SGHRS and CDR2 as YFSETQ. The V and J ends lost 0 bases and 0 bases respectively, with 10 bases between them. This CDR3 contains 16 residues.

The chain links TRBV7-2 to TRBJ2-7; 9 bases match TRBD1. Losses at the gene ends were 5 bases for V and 3 bases for J; bases not matched to a gene: 11. CDR1 SGHTA and CDR2 FQGNSA come from the germline V gene. CDR3 size: 16 residues. The CDR3 protein is CASSPALTGGVYEQYF. CDR3 nucleotides: TGTGCCAGCAGCCCAGCCTTGACAGGGGGAGTCTACGAGCAGTACTTC.

The chain employs TRBV11-2 and TRBJ2-5, with D possibly TRBD1 on 6 matching bases. This CDR3 region has 13 residues. V lost 2 bases and J lost 6, with 10 bases in between. From germline, CDR1 is SGHAT and CDR2 FQNNGV. CDR3 region: CASSLTDRQTQYF. The CDR3 coding sequence is TGTGCCAGCAGCTTAACTGACAGGCAGACCCAGTACTTC. Full variable domain (outside the CDR3, taken from reference TRBV11-2 and TRBJ2-5): EAGVAQSPRYKIIEKRQSVAFWCNPISGHATLYWYQQILGQGPKLLIQFQNNGVVDDSQLPKDRFSAERLKGVDSTLKIQPAKLEDSAVYLCASSLTDRQTQYFGPGTRLLVL.

The CDR3 nucleotides are TGTGCCAGCAGCGATACGGGGACAGGGGAGACAGATACGCAGTATTTT. Its translation is CASSDTGTGETDTQYF. The chain combines TRBV2 with TRBJ2-3; 10 nucleotides align to TRBD1. The J segment lost 3 bases and the V segment lost 6 bases, leaving 9 bases of the junction unmatched. The length of the CDR3 is 16 residues. The germline V gene encodes CDR1 SNHLY and CDR2 FYNNEI. The full variable domain, completed using reference TRBV2 and TRBJ2-3, is EPEVTQTPSHQVTQMGQEVILRCVPISNHLYFYWYRQILGQKVEFLVSFYNNEISEKSEIFDDQFSVERPDGSNFTLKIRSTKLEDSAMYFCASSDTGTGETDTQYFGPGTRLTVL.